This T cell receptor (beta chain) appears in the sequencing data of a study of monozygotic twins with inflammatory bowel disease. Whole-study results and caveats: Lower TCRbeta diversity (inverse Simpson) was seen in IBD patients than in healthy co-twins.

Remarks on this clonotype: Antigen specificity is unknown.

No DNA is given; TCRdb re-called the 5' RACE reads and lists each CDR3 protein once. This table holds 300,000 to 400,000 distinct CDR3 sequences. The TCR was taken from a human donor with ulcerative colitis or Crohn's disease, or a healthy co-twin of an affected twin (not recorded which). The sample was blood.

The CDR3 loop reads CASSSPLAVDTDTQYF. The chain links TRBV12-3 or TRBV12-4 to TRBJ2-3; without DNA, the TCRdb call of TRBD2 cannot be checked. CDR3 length: 16 amino acids.